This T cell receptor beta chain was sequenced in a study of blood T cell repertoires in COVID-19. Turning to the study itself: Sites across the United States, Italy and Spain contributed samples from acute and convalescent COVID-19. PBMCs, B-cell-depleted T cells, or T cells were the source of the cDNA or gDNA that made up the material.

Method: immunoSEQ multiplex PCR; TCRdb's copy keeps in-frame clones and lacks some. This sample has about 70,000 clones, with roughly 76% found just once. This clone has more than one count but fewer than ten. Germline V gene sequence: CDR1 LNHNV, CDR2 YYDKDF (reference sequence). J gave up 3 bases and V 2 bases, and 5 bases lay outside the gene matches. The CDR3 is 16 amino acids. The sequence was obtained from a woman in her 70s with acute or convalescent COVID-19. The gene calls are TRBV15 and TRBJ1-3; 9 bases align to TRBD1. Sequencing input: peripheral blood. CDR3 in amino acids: CATSRPTGGSGNTIYF. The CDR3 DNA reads TGTGCCACCAGCAGACCCACAGGGGGCAGTGGAAACACCATATATTTT.